These 13 T cell receptor beta chains share one sample of origin, sequenced in a study of T cell changes during pregnancy in multiple sclerosis. Libraries were prepared by immunoSEQ multiplex PCR; TCRdb keeps only in-frame clonotypes and omits some of them. The sample has fewer than 70,000 clones, under 95% seen once. Specimen: peripheral blood, collected in the third trimester of pregnancy. These receptor sequences come from a female donor with multiple sclerosis, enrolled in a pregnancy study.

This clone has just a few counts. The chain employs TRBV5-1 and TRBJ1-1; 7 positions match TRBD1. This CDR3 region has 15 residues. CDR1 and CDR2 from the germline V gene are SGHRS and YFSETQ. The J segment lost 3 bases and the V segment lost 2 bases, leaving 7 bases of the junction unmatched. Written as DNA, the CDR3 is TGCGCCAGCAGCTTATTGCAGGGGGACTACACTGAAGCTTTCTTT. This translates into CASSLLQGDYTEAFF. Supplemented by reference TRBV5-1 and TRBJ1-1, the full variable domain reads KAGVTQTPRYLIKTRGQQVTLSCSPISGHRSVSWYQQTPGQGLQFLFEYFSETQRNKGNFPGRFSGRQFSNSRSEMNVSTLELGDSALYLCASSLLQGDYTEAFFGQGTRLTVV.

This chain uses TRBV7-6 with TRBJ2-1; TRBD2 might be the D (6 bases). The germline V gene has CDR1 SGHVS and CDR2 FNYEAQ. V gave up 5 bases and J gave up 1 base, with 15 bases separating them. This CDR3 has 16 residues. The CDR3 DNA is TGTGCCAGCAGCCGGAGGGGTGGTGTATCCTACAATGAGCAGTTCTTC. Protein product: CASSRRGGVSYNEQFF.

The CDR3 coding sequence is TGCGCCAGCAGCTTCAGACAGGGATATGGTGAGCAGTTCTTC. Translated: CASSFRQGYGEQFF. This chain joins TRBV5-1 and TRBJ2-1, with 7 bases identical to TRBD1. V was pared by 2 bases and J by 9 bases, with 8 bases of the junction left unmatched. The CDR3 extends over 14 amino acids. Germline CDR1 SGHRS, CDR2 YFSETQ.

This clone has only one observation. The rearrangement links TRBV5-1 to TRBJ2-5, with 7 nucleotides matching TRBD1. Germline V lookup: CDR1 SGHRS, CDR2 YFSETQ. Trimming at V came to 6 bases and at J to 3 bases, leaving 8 bases not matched to a gene. The CDR3 length is 14 residues. CDR3 loop: CASKRDTGEETQYF. The CDR3 coding sequence is TGCGCCAGCAAAAGGGACACAGGGGAAGAGACCCAGTACTTC.

The V gene is TRBV5-8, the J gene TRBJ2-3; 7 nucleotides match TRBD1. V lost 0 bases, J lost 2 bases, and 3 bases stayed unmatched. Germline loops: CDR1 SGHTS, CDR2 YDEGEE. The CDR3 loop spans 15 amino acids. The CDR3 sequence: CASSLGQGPTDTQYF. CDR3 nucleotide sequence: TGTGCCAGCAGCTTGGGACAGGGACCCACAGATACGCAGTATTTT. Using reference TRBV5-8 and TRBJ2-3 for the parts outside the CDR3, the full variable domain is EAGVTQSPTHLIKTRGQQATLRCSPISGHTSVYWYQQALGLGLQFLLWYDEGEERNRGNFPPRFSGRQFPNYSSELNVNALELEDSALYLCASSLGQGPTDTQYFGPGTRLTVL.

The chain is built from TRBV7-9 and TRBJ1-6; 8 bases match TRBD1. Germline lookup yields CDR1 SEHNR and CDR2 FQNEAQ (reference sequence). After removal of 5 bases from V and 5 bases from J, the junction contained 2 bases not matched to a gene. The CDR3 length is 14 residues. The CDR3 DNA is TGTGCCAGCAGCGTGACAGGGGATAATTCACCCCTCCACTTT. Residues: CASSVTGDNSPLHF.

The V call is TRBV6-5, the J call TRBJ1-1, with D unresolved. CDR1 and CDR2 from the germline V gene are MNHEY and SVGAGI. The length of the CDR3 is 13 residues. V lost 2 bases to trimming and J lost 3 bases, with 7 bases between them. CDR3 in DNA: TGTGCCAGCAGTTACACTTATGACACTGAAGCTTTCTTT. Its protein product is CASSYTYDTEAFF.

The V call is TRBV20-1, the J call TRBJ2-5; TRBD2 matches at 8 bases. The CDR3 has 11 amino acids. CDR1 and CDR2 (germline): DFQATT, SNEGSKA (reference sequence). J lost 11 bases, V lost 6 bases, and 8 bases had no gene match. CDR3 in DNA: TGCAGTGCCCATTCCGGGACTAGTCAGTACTTC. As protein: CSAHSGTSQYF.

The chain combines TRBV4-1 with TRBJ2-2, with D possibly being TRBD2 (5 bases). The CDR3 length is 15 residues. V was shortened by 1 base and J by 4 bases, with 10 bases between the two germline ends. In germline, CDR1 is MGHRA, CDR2 YSYEKL. CDR3 DNA: TGCGCCAGCAGCCAAGGGAGCGGCGGCACCGGGGAGCTGTTTTTT. This sequence encodes CASSQGSGGTGELFF.

V usage is TRBV28 and J usage is TRBJ1-6, with TRBD1 matching 9 bases. V was pared by 5 bases and J by 10 bases, with 9 bases of the junction left unmatched. This CDR3 has 15 amino acids. Germline V gene sequence: CDR1 MDHEN, CDR2 SYDVKM. CDR3 region: CASSRPGQGSSPLHF. The CDR3 bases are TGTGCCAGCAGTCGCCCCGGACAGGGGAGCTCACCCCTCCACTTT.

The chain combines TRBV7-8 with TRBJ1-1; TRBD1 aligns across 7 bases. Germline V gene data show CDR1 as SGHVS and CDR2 as FQNEAQ. V trimming: 1 base; J trimming: 7 bases; junction bases outside the gene matches: 12. The CDR3 contains 16 residues. CDR3 loop: CASSLVPGQKILEAFF. The DNA of the CDR3 is TGTGCCAGCAGCTTAGTTCCGGGACAGAAAATACTTGAAGCTTTCTTT.

J is TRBJ2-3 and V is TRBV15, with unresolved D. The length of the CDR3 is 16 residues. Trimming left V 0 bases short and J 2 bases short, with 12 bases between. Germline loops: CDR1 LNHNV, CDR2 YYDKDF (reference sequence). The CDR3 nucleotides are TGTGCCACCAGCAGAGATCAGGCCGGCCTCACAGATACGCAGTATTTT. As protein: CATSRDQAGLTDTQYF.

The rearrangement links TRBV27 to TRBJ2-5; possibly TRBD1 for D (6 bases). V gave up 6 bases and J gave up 5 bases, with 19 bases separating them. CDR3 size: 15 residues. The germline V gene has CDR1 MNHEY and CDR2 SMNVEV (reference sequence). This CDR3 is CASRPNRVGTETQYF. As DNA, the CDR3 is TGTGCCAGCAGGCCAAACAGGGTTGGGACGGAGACCCAGTACTTC.